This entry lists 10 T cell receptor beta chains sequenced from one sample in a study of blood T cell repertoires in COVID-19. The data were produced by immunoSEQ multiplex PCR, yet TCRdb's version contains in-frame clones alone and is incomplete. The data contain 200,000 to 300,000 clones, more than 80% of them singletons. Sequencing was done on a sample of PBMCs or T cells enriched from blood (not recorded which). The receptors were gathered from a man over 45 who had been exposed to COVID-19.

In nucleotides, the CDR3 is TGCGCCAGCAGCCCGACAGGGGCTAACTATGGCTACACCTTC. This gives the protein CASSPTGANYGYTF. The chain has TRBV5-1 and TRBJ1-2; TRBD1 agrees at 8 bases. The J segment lost 0 bases and the V segment lost 4 bases, leaving 2 bases of the junction unmatched. This CDR3 has 14 amino acids. The germline V gene encodes CDR1 SGHRS and CDR2 YFSETQ.

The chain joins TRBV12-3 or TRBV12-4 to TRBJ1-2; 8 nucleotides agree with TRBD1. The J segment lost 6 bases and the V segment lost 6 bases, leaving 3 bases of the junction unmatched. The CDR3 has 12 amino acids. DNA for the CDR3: TGTGCCAGCAGCTGGGGACAGGATGGCTACACCTTC. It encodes CASSWGQDGYTF.

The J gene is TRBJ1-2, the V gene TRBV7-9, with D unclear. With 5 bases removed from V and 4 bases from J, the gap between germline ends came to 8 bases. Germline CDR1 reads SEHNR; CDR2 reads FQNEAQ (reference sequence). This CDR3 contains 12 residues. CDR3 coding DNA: TGTGCCAGCAGCGCGTACAGCTATGGCTACACCTTC. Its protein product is CASSAYSYGYTF.

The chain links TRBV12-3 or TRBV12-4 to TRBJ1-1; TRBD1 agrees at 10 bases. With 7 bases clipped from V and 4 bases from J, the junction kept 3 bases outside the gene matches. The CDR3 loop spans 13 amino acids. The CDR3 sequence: CASTTGGATEAFF. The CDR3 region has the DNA TGTGCCAGCACGACAGGGGGCGCCACTGAAGCTTTCTTT.

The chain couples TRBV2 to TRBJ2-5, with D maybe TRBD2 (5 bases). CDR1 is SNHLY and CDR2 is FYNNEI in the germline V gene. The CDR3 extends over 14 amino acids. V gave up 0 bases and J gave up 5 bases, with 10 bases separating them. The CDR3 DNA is TGTGCCAGCAGTGAAGCGGGAGACCTGGAGACCCAGTACTTC. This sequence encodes CASSEAGDLETQYF.

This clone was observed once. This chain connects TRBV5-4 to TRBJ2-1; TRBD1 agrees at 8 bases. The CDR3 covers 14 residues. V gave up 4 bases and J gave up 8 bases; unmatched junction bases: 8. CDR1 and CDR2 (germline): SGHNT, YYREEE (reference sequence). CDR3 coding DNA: TGTGCCAGCAGCCCACATAAGGACAGGGATGAGCAGTTCTTC. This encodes CASSPHKDRDEQFF.

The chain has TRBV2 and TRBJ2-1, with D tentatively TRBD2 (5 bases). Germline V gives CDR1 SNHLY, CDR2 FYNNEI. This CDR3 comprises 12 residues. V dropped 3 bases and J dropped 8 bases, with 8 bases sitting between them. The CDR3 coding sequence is TGTGCCAGCAGTGATGGAGGACATGAGCAGTTCTTC. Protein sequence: CASSDGGHEQFF.

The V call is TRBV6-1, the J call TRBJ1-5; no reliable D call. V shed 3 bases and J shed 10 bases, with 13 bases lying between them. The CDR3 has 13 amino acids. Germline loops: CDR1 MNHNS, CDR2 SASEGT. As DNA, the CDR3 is TGTGCCAGCAGTGAGGGCACGGCCGCCCCCCAGCATTTT. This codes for CASSEGTAAPQHF.

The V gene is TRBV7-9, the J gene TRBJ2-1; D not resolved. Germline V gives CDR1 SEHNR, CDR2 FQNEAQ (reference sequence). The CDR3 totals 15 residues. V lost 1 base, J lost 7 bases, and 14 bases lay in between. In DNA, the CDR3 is TGTGCCAGCAGCTTAGTGGCGGCCATGGAAAATGAGCAGTTCTTC. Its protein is CASSLVAAMENEQFF.

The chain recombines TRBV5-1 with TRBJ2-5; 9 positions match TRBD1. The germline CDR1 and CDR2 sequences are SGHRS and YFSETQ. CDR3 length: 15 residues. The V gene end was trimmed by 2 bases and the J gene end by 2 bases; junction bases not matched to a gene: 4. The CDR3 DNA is TGCGCCAGCAGCTTACAGGGGGCCCTTCAAGAGACCCAGTACTTC. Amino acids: CASSLQGALQETQYF.